These T cell receptor beta chains were read from a single sample in a study of blood T cell repertoires in COVID-19. This table comes from immunoSEQ multiplex PCR, and its TCRdb copy is limited to in-frame clones, with some not included. The profile shows under 150,000 clones, less than 85% of them singletons. Sequenced sample: peripheral blood. The receptors were gathered from a human donor in a cohort sampled during active COVID-19. Both conserved end residues are part of each CDR3. D genes are given only for firm matches. Size values are once, few and many counts, or a class for expanded clones, and some rows have none.

clone_size j_call v_call d_call cdr3_aa cdr3_nt
. TRBJ1-1 TRBV7-2 TRBD1 CASSQEPGQGRTEAFF TGTGCCAGCAGCCAAGAGCCGGGACAGGGCAGGACTGAAGCTTTCTTT
. TRBJ1-2 TRBV27 . CASSRRGEDGYTF TGTGCCAGCAGCCGCCGCGGGGAGGATGGCTACACCTTC
once TRBJ2-3 TRBV10-3 TRBD2 CAITGTSGGPERTDTQYF TGTGCCATTACCGGGACTAGCGGGGGCCCGGAACGCACAGATACGCAGTATTTT
. TRBJ1-4 TRBV28 . CASSYPVREKLFF TGTGCCAGCAGTTACCCGGTACGGGAAAAACTGTTTTTT
. TRBJ1-6 TRBV7-2 . CASSLLEGNSPLHF TGTGCCAGCAGCTTATTAGAGGGTAATTCACCCCTCCACTTT
once TRBJ2-4 TRBV11-2 TRBD2 CASSQPRSGGNIQYF TGTGCCAGCAGCCAACCACGGAGCGGGGGGAACATTCAGTACTTC
. TRBJ1-5 TRBV7-9 TRBD1 CASSSDRGANQPQHF TGTGCCAGCAGCTCGGACAGGGGTGCAAATCAGCCCCAGCATTTT
. TRBJ1-1 TRBV7-9 TRBD1 CASSTWTGNTEAFF TGTGCCAGCAGCACATGGACAGGGAACACTGAAGCTTTCTTT
. TRBJ2-3 TRBV6-5 TRBD2 CASLSGGRGTDTQYF TGTGCCAGCTTAAGCGGGGGGAGGGGCACAGATACGCAGTATTTT
. TRBJ1-5 TRBV7-8 . CASSLEQGWPQHF TGTGCCAGCAGCTTAGAGCAGGGCTGGCCCCAGCATTTT
. TRBJ2-7 TRBV5-1 . CASRRTTLAYEQYF TGCGCCAGCAGACGTACGACACTAGCCTACGAGCAGTACTTC
. TRBJ1-1 TRBV19 TRBD1 CASSPGQGLEAFF TGTGCCAGTAGTCCCGGACAGGGGCTTGAAGCTTTCTTT
. TRBJ2-7 TRBV7-9 TRBD2 CASSPLAGGPGEQYF TGTGCCAGCAGCCCCCTGGCGGGGGGGCCCGGCGAGCAGTACTTC
. TRBJ2-5 TRBV2 TRBD2 CASRGTSGIPYF TGTGCCAGCAGAGGGACTAGCGGGATCCCGTACTTC
. TRBJ2-3 TRBV7-9 TRBD2 CASSTTVTSGGNTQYF TGTGCCAGCAGCACCACGGTCACTAGCGGGGGAAATACGCAGTATTTT
. TRBJ1-1 TRBV6-1 . CASSDTGEVSEAFF TGTGCCAGCAGTGATACGGGGGAGGTGTCTGAAGCTTTCTTT
. TRBJ1-2 TRBV6-5 TRBD1 CASTFSGQSYTF TGTGCCAGCACCTTCTCGGGACAGTCCTACACCTTC
. TRBJ2-3 TRBV11-2 TRBD2 CASSPSSGGGDTQYF TGTGCCAGCAGCCCCTCTAGCGGGGGTGGGGATACGCAGTATTTT
. TRBJ2-3 TRBV28 . CASALESEQYF TGTGCCAGCGCCCTAGAGTCGGAGCAGTATTTT
once TRBJ2-5 TRBV11-2 . CASSLDARQETQYF TGTGCCAGCAGCTTAGACGCTAGACAAGAGACCCAGTACTTC
. TRBJ1-4 TRBV12-5 . CASAYGGGTGEKLFF TGTGCTAGTGCCTACGGTGGGGGGACGGGAGAAAAACTGTTTTTT
. TRBJ1-2 TRBV5-1 . CASSPDTDRVYGYTF TGCGCCAGCAGTCCCGACACCGACCGCGTCTATGGCTACACCTTC
. TRBJ2-1 TRBV9 TRBD1 CASSHRTGSSYNEQFF TGTGCCAGCAGCCACCGGACAGGCAGCTCCTACAATGAGCAGTTCTTC
. TRBJ1-3 TRBV7-9 . CASSLGQSGNTIYF TGTGCCAGCAGCTTAGGACAGTCTGGAAACACCATATATTTT
. TRBJ1-2 TRBV30 . CAWSEAAPYGYTF TGTGCCTGGAGCGAGGCGGCGCCTTATGGCTACACCTTC
. TRBJ2-5 TRBV7-6 . CASSQIQETQYF TGTGCCAGCAGCCAGATCCAAGAGACCCAGTACTTC
. TRBJ1-1 TRBV5-6 . CASSFSVNTEAFF TGTGCCAGCAGCTTTTCCGTAAACACTGAAGCTTTCTTT
. TRBJ2-7 TRBV7-2 . CASSGGGRGEQYF TGTGCCAGCAGCGGTGGAGGTCGCGGCGAGCAGTACTTC
. TRBJ2-1 TRBV4-3 . CASSQVEGVVAEQFF TGCGCCAGCAGCCAAGTTGAGGGTGTGGTGGCTGAGCAGTTCTTC
. TRBJ2-1 TRBV28 TRBD2 CASSFAGGPNEQFF TGTGCCAGCAGTTTCGCGGGGGGGCCGAATGAGCAGTTCTTC
. TRBJ2-7 TRBV7-2 . CASSLATLVYEQYF TGTGCCAGCAGCTTAGCGACTTTGGTCTACGAGCAGTACTTC
. TRBJ1-2 TRBV30 . CAWSHRGGNYGYTF TGTGCCTGGAGCCATCGGGGGGGGAACTATGGCTACACCTTC
. TRBJ1-2 TRBV12-3/TRBV12-4 . CASSFRENYGYTF TGTGCCAGCAGTTTCCGGGAAAACTATGGCTACACCTTC
. TRBJ1-3 TRBV9 TRBD1 CASSSPKKGASGNTIYF TGTGCCAGCAGCTCCCCCAAGAAGGGGGCGTCTGGAAACACCATATATTTT
. TRBJ2-1 TRBV11-2 TRBD1 CASSLQGAWGNEQFF TGTGCCAGCAGCCTACAGGGGGCGTGGGGAAATGAGCAGTTCTTC
. TRBJ1-2 TRBV28 TRBD1 CASSFSGGVKNYGYTF TGTGCCAGCAGTTTTTCAGGGGGCGTAAAAAACTATGGCTACACCTTC
once TRBJ2-1 TRBV3-1/TRBV3-2 TRBD1 CASGRDRGHNEQFF TGTGCCAGCGGCCGGGACAGGGGGCACAATGAGCAGTTCTTC
. TRBJ2-2 TRBV4-3 TRBD2 CASSQPPTSGGSDGELFF TGCGCCAGCAGCCAACCACCGACTAGCGGGGGGTCTGACGGGGAGCTGTTTTTT
. TRBJ2-3 TRBV7-2 . CASSSSPDTQYF TGTGCCAGCAGCTCATCCCCAGATACGCAGTATTTT
. TRBJ2-2 TRBV2 . CASRPSRGNTGELFF TGTGCCAGCAGGCCTTCCCGAGGGAACACCGGGGAGCTGTTTTTT
. TRBJ2-3 TRBV20-1 . CSAGGTDTQYF TGCAGTGCCGGGGGCACAGATACGCAGTATTTT
few TRBJ2-7 TRBV9 TRBD1 CASSDNRQGRPYEQYF TGTGCCAGCAGCGACAACCGACAGGGTAGGCCCTACGAGCAGTACTTC
few TRBJ2-7 TRBV30 . CAWSRSVVGSYEQYF TGTGCCTGGAGCCGGTCAGTGGTCGGGAGCTACGAGCAGTACTTC